This TCR beta chain was captured in a study of cytomegalovirus exposure and HLA in healthy donors. Study observations and caveats: Published work reported that the classifier diagnosed cytomegalovirus status with high specificity and sensitivity. Indistinguishable V segments, including TRBV6-2 and TRBV6-3, were excluded. Presence/absence analyses rested on an assumption that sequencing depth was roughly uniform across donors. A previous analysis found most TCR beta V segments productive roughly 87% or roughly 30% of the time.

With 60 Vbeta and 13 Jbeta primers, the PCR was carried out. Assay: immunoSEQ multiplex PCR; the TCRdb copy retains only in-frame clones and omits some. Here the sample spans under 200,000 clones, around 88% being singletons. In the case of this clone: Its antigen is undetermined.

This CDR3 has 13 amino acids. Trimming removed 3 bases at V and 7 bases at J, with 9 bases between. CDR1 is LNHNV, CDR2 YYDKDF, per germline (reference sequence). The sequence was collected from a woman aged 30 to 39 in good health and CMV-seronegative. The chain links TRBV15 to TRBJ1-4; D possibly corresponds to TRBD1 (5 bases). What was sequenced was PBMCs. The CDR3 loop reads CATSSPGGEKLFF. In DNA, the CDR3 is TGTGCCACCAGCAGCCCGGGGGGTGAAAAACTGTTTTTT.